This T cell receptor beta chain was obtained from a study of T cell responses to AZD1222 COVID-19 vaccine. The method was immunoSEQ multiplex PCR; TCRdb's version includes in-frame clones alone and lacks a portion of them. The sample holds about 92,000 clones, roughly 90% seen once. J gave up 10 bases and V 5 bases, and 9 bases lay outside the gene matches. Germline V gene data show CDR1 as SGHTA and CDR2 as FQGTGA. The CDR3 covers 14 residues. This receptor was taken from an adult in good health. The starting material was peripheral blood, obtained on day 0 of AZD1222 vaccination. The chain joins TRBV7-3 to TRBJ2-2; 8 nucleotides match TRBD1. The CDR3 DNA follows: TGTGCCAGCAGCCCGATGACAGGGGCGGAGGAGCTGTTTTTT. It codes for CASSPMTGAEELFF. Full variable domain (missing parts from reference TRBV7-3 and TRBJ2-2): GAGVSQTPSNKVTEKGKYVELRCDPISGHTALYWYRQSLGQGPEFLIYFQGTGAADDSGLPNDRFFAVRPEGSVSTLKIQRTERGDSAVYLCASSPMTGAEELFFGEGSRLTVL.